Shown below are 26 T cell receptor beta chains from a single sample sequenced in a study of blood T cells in healthy people across ages (dated by TCRdb to between 2014 and 2017). Library creation used 5' RACE. Instrument on record: Illumina HiSeq 2500. A second PCR of roughly 7 to 11 cycles was performed with a sample-barcoded 5' primer and a J-beta primer mix. The public reads were reprocessed in TCRdb via fastp at Q25 and MiXCR, keeping in-frame beta chains. CDR3 protein duplicates are merged, each entry listing the most common genes and DNA. This sample is represented by about a million distinct CDR3 sequences; approximately 49% of them were singletons. Of the sample, 10% to 15% falls within the top ten clones. Sample: blood. These receptors were collected from a man aged 25 to 40 in good health.

Many counts were recorded for this clonotype. CDR3 sequence reads: CSVEVGAGDEQYF. In DNA, the CDR3 is TGCAGCGTTGAAGTCGGGGCAGGGGACGAGCAGTACTTC. This sequence joins TRBV29-1 and TRBJ2-7; D possibly corresponds to TRBD1 (6 bases). This CDR3 has 13 amino acids. Trimming left V 1 base short and J 5 bases short, with 12 bases between. Germline loops: CDR1 SQVTM, CDR2 ANQGSEA.

This rearrangement joins TRBV4-3 to TRBJ2-4; 7 bases fit TRBD1. The J segment lost 0 bases and the V segment lost 0 bases, leaving 8 bases of the junction unmatched. The CDR3 spans 18 residues. Germline V gene lookup returns CDR1 LGHNA and CDR2 YSLEER. CDR3 sequence: CASSQDPQGVLAKNIQYF. DNA of the CDR3: TGCGCCAGCAGCCAAGATCCTCAGGGGGTTTTAGCCAAAAACATTCAGTACTTC.

The rearrangement joins TRBV28 to TRBJ1-2; D gene unclear. Trimming took 7 bases from V and 3 from J, leaving 15 bases between them. The germline V gene encodes CDR1 MDHEN and CDR2 SYDVKM. This CDR3 has 14 amino acids. CDR3 bases: TGTGCCAGCACCCTATTGGTCGGGTACTATGGCTACACCTTC. This translates into CASTLLVGYYGYTF.

This clonotype was detected only once. The chain employs TRBV13 and TRBJ2-3; 11 bases fit TRBD2. In germline, CDR1 is PRHDT, CDR2 FYEKMQ (reference sequence). Trimming removed 2 bases from V and 6 bases from J; junction bases left unmatched: 19. This CDR3 is built from 20 residues. The CDR3 reads CASSLRPTGTSGKHTDTQYF. In nucleotides, the CDR3 is TGTGCCAGCAGCTTACGCCCCACCGGGACTAGCGGAAAGCACACGGATACGCAGTATTTT.

This clonotype has more than one count but fewer than ten. The chain recombines TRBV20-1 with TRBJ1-3; weak D call: TRBD1 (5 bases). This CDR3 comprises 18 residues. Germline lookup yields CDR1 DFQATT and CDR2 SNEGSKA (reference sequence). Trimming pared 1 base from V and 4 bases from J, leaving 23 bases between. The CDR3 nucleotides read TGCAGTGCTAGAGGGGGGTCTATCTCGGTCCGCTCGGGAAACACCATATATTTT. Amino acids: CSARGGSISVRSGNTIYF.

This clonotype was seen a handful of times. J is TRBJ1-4 and V is TRBV5-1; TRBD1 might be the D (6 bases). Trimming stripped 6 bases from V and 11 bases from J, with 26 bases between. The CDR3 is 16 amino acids. Germline lookup yields CDR1 SGHRS and CDR2 YFSETQ. The CDR3, as DNA: TGCGCCAGCAACCAGGATGGGGGCGCCTCGCCGGAGAAACTGTTTTTT. It specifies CASNQDGGASPEKLFF.

This clonotype was recorded many times. The V gene is TRBV7-2, the J gene TRBJ2-7, with TRBD2 matching over 9 bases. Germline V gives CDR1 SGHTA, CDR2 FQGNSA. V trimming: 4 bases; J trimming: 2 bases; junction bases outside the gene matches: 6. The CDR3 is 15 residues long. In DNA, the CDR3 is TGTGCCAGCAGCTACATTAGCGGGGGCCCCTACGAGCAGTACTTC. This translates into CASSYISGGPYEQYF.

In the case of this clonotype: A read error may be the cause here, since a much bigger clone is one base away. This sequence joins TRBV12-3 or TRBV12-4 and TRBJ2-5; D ambiguous. CDR3 length: 15 amino acids. V gave up 8 bases and J gave up 0 bases, with 16 bases separating them. As DNA, the CDR3 is TGTGCCAGCCGTGGGCAGATGAATCACCAAGAGACCCAGTACTTC. Its translation: CASRGQMNHQETQYF.

This clonotype was seen a handful of times. The chain combines TRBV2 with TRBJ1-2, with a weak D call TRBD1 (6 bases). Germline V lookup: CDR1 SNHLY, CDR2 FYNNEI. V gave up 6 bases and J gave up 8 bases, with 16 bases separating them. The CDR3 contains 13 residues. The CDR3 loop reads CASSPNRVQGYTF. CDR3 DNA sequence: TGTGCCAGCAGCCCCAACAGGGTACAGGGCTACACCTTC.

This clonotype appeared a few times. The rearrangement joins TRBV4-1 to TRBJ1-2, with D unclear. The germline V gene has CDR1 MGHRA and CDR2 YSYEKL. The CDR3 contains 15 residues. Deletions cut 0 bases from V and 8 bases from J, with 16 bases between. The DNA for the CDR3 is TGCGCCAGCAGCCAAGATCCCGGCCCGACGGGCGGCTACACCTTC. Translation: CASSQDPGPTGGYTF.

The chain carries TRBV30 and TRBJ1-1; D perhaps matches TRBD1 (5 bases). Germline CDR1 is GTSNPN and CDR2 is SVGIG (reference sequence). The CDR3 is made up of 13 amino acids. V was clipped by 2 bases and J by 0 bases, with 7 bases between them. The CDR3 region is CAWSTGMNTEAFF. For the CDR3, the DNA is TGTGCCTGGAGTACAGGAATGAACACTGAAGCTTTCTTT.

The table lists this clonotype with a few counts. The chain uses TRBV27 and TRBJ2-5; possibly TRBD1 or TRBD2 for D (5 bases each). CDR3 length equals 14 residues. Between the trimmed V and J ends, which lost 5 bases and 0 bases, there was a span of 10 bases. The germline gives CDR1 MNHEY, CDR2 SMNVEV (reference sequence). This CDR3 reads CASSLVGDQETQYF. CDR3 DNA: TGTGCCAGCAGTCTGGTGGGGGACCAAGAGACCCAGTACTTC.

The chain couples TRBV6-6 to TRBJ2-2; weak D call: TRBD1 (6 bases). The V and J ends lost 2 bases and 6 bases respectively, with 7 bases between them. Germline-derived CDR1 and CDR2 are MNHNY and SVGAGI (reference sequence). The length of the CDR3 is 13 residues. The CDR3 DNA is TGTGCCAGCAGTTACGCAGGGGCCGGGGAGCTGTTTTTT. This encodes CASSYAGAGELFF.

This chain uses TRBV9 with TRBJ2-7, with D unclear. This CDR3 comprises 13 residues. CDR1 and CDR2 from the germline V gene are SGDLS and YYNGEE. The ends were cut back, 5 bases at V and 1 base at J, with 10 bases in the middle. The CDR3 nucleotides are TGTGCCAGCAGGGGCGGCCGATCCTACGAGCAGTACTTC. Amino acid sequence: CASRGGRSYEQYF.

V gene TRBV5-1 combines with J gene TRBJ2-1; 10 bases agree with TRBD1. V trimming: 4 bases; J trimming: 5 bases; junction bases outside the gene matches: 9. The CDR3 length is 16 residues. CDR1 and CDR2 (germline): SGHRS, YFSETQ. CDR3 protein: CASSAGGTGDHNEQFF. The CDR3 DNA sequence: TGCGCCAGCAGCGCCGGTGGGACAGGGGACCACAATGAGCAGTTCTTC.

This clonotype appeared many times. This chain links TRBV28 with TRBJ2-7; D might be TRBD1 (5 bases). The CDR3 runs to 14 residues. Trimming cost V 7 bases and J 2 bases, with 15 bases left between them. The germline V gene has CDR1 MDHEN and CDR2 SYDVKM. CDR3 bases: TGTGCCAGCACCCCTCTGGCAGGGACCTACGAGCAGTACTTC. Translation: CASTPLAGTYEQYF.

The rearrangement joins TRBV20-1 to TRBJ2-5, with 13 bases that match TRBD2. With 5 bases clipped from V and 3 bases from J, the junction kept 6 bases outside the gene matches. This CDR3 contains 15 residues. Germline CDR1 and CDR2: DFQATT and SNEGSKA (reference sequence). The CDR3 is CSAGTSGAIKETQYF. The CDR3 DNA follows: TGCAGTGCTGGGACTAGCGGGGCAATTAAAGAGACCCAGTACTTC.

This clonotype has ten or more counts. The chain has TRBV3-1 and TRBJ2-5; possibly TRBD2 for D (5 bases). Trimming took off 4 bases at V and 1 base at J, with 10 bases between the two ends. Germline V gives CDR1 LGHDT, CDR2 YNNKEL (reference sequence). The CDR3 length is 14 residues. The CDR3 here is CASSLTGSQETQYF. The CDR3 coding sequence is TGTGCCAGCAGCCTTACGGGGTCCCAAGAGACCCAGTACTTC.

This clonotype was detected only once. V is TRBV28 and J is TRBJ1-2; the D is unclear. V lost 2 bases and J lost 8, with 9 bases in between. Germline CDR1 MDHEN, CDR2 SYDVKM. The CDR3 extends over 12 amino acids. CDR3 protein: CASSLNSLGYTF. The DNA for the CDR3 is TGTGCCAGCAGTTTAAACAGCCTCGGCTACACCTTC.

The chain carries TRBV7-2 and TRBJ1-5, with D possibly being TRBD1 (5 bases). Germline V CDR1 and CDR2: SGHTA, FQGNSA. Trimming stripped 5 bases from V and 2 bases from J, with 19 bases between. The CDR3 contains 17 residues. CDR3 sequence reads: CASSPSKGAVGNQPQHF. In DNA form, the CDR3 reads TGTGCCAGCAGCCCCTCGAAAGGGGCGGTCGGCAATCAGCCCCAGCATTTT.

This clonotype was found a few times. The chain combines TRBV29-1 with TRBJ2-3; D is perhaps TRBD1 (5 bases). This CDR3 is built from 13 residues. Germline CDR1 is SQVTM and CDR2 is ANQGSEA. Between the trimmed V and J ends, which lost 4 bases and 6 bases, there was a span of 14 bases. This CDR3 is CSVVSVGRDTQYF. The CDR3 nucleotides are TGCAGCGTTGTGTCAGTGGGGCGGGATACGCAGTATTTT.

This clonotype came up many times. This chain links TRBV10-3 with TRBJ2-3; 10 positions agree with TRBD2. In germline, CDR1 is ENHRY, CDR2 SYGVKD. With V trimmed by 5 bases and J by 5 bases, 7 bases remained unmatched. The CDR3 runs 15 residues. The DNA of the CDR3 is TGTGCCATCAGTTCAGCGGGGGGGCCCGGAGATACGCAGTATTTT. Translating gives CAISSAGGPGDTQYF.

This clonotype was observed many times. CDR3 loop: CSVEGDSSNEQFF. The CDR3 DNA reads as TGCAGCGTTGAAGGGGACAGCTCGAATGAGCAGTTCTTC. The chain combines TRBV29-1 with TRBJ2-1; 7 bases line up with TRBD1. CDR1 and CDR2 from the germline V gene are SQVTM and ANQGSEA. The ends lost 1 base at V and 7 bases at J; junction bases unmatched: 4. This CDR3 has 13 residues.

This clonotype came up a few times. The CDR3 loop reads CASSPAGTGSNQPQHF. The CDR3 bases are TGTGCCAGCAGTCCCGCCGGGACAGGGAGCAATCAGCCCCAGCATTTT. The gene calls are TRBV6-2 or TRBV6-3 and TRBJ1-5; 9 nucleotides match TRBD1. CDR3 length equals 16 residues. Germline V gene sequence: CDR1 MNHEY, CDR2 SVGEGT. V dropped 5 bases and J dropped 1; count of bases not matched to a gene: 6.

As concerns this clonotype: The germline gene is not matched at one end of the junction; a read error may be the cause. The chain has TRBV7-2 and TRBJ2-5, with TRBD2 matching 8 bases. Germline V gives CDR1 SGHTA, CDR2 FQGNSA. The CDR3 consists of 15 residues. This CDR3 reads CASSLEDGGGETQYF. The CDR3 bases are TGTGCTAGCAGCTTAGAGGACGGGGGGGGAGAGACCCAGTACTTC.

This clonotype has more than one count but fewer than ten. The chain joins TRBV6-2 or TRBV6-3 to TRBJ2-7; 9 bases are a match to TRBD2. From germline, CDR1 is MNHEY and CDR2 SVGEGT. The length of the CDR3 is 17 residues. J was trimmed by 3 bases and V by 0 bases; bases with no gene match: 9. Here the CDR3 reads CASSYSALRLAVYEQYF. CDR3 bases: TGTGCCAGCAGTTACTCGGCCCTACGACTAGCGGTCTACGAGCAGTACTTC.